What follows are 31 T cell receptor beta chains derived from one specimen sequenced in a study of blood T cell repertoires in COVID-19. Repertoires were generated with immunoSEQ multiplex PCR, while TCRdb's copy carries only in-frame clones and drops some. Found here are roughly 320,000 clones, 90% to 95% of them singletons; the top ten hold 3.9%. What was sequenced was PBMCs or T cells enriched from blood (not recorded which). These receptors were taken from a woman aged 25 to 45 who had been exposed to COVID-19.

The chain is built from TRBV29-1 and TRBJ1-3; 9 positions agree with TRBD1. The CDR3 extends over 13 amino acids. V lost 4 bases to trimming and J lost 7 bases; unmatched junction nucleotides: 5. In germline, CDR1 is SQVTM, CDR2 ANQGSEA. The CDR3 here is CSVAETGGNTIYF. The CDR3 DNA reads as TGCAGCGTTGCCGAGACAGGGGGGAACACCATATATTTT.

The chain has TRBV4-1 and TRBJ2-3; a weak D match, TRBD1 (5 bases). CDR3 length: 16 residues. Germline V gene data show CDR1 as MGHRA and CDR2 as YSYEKL. V was shortened by 3 bases and J by 0 bases, with 13 bases between the two germline ends. The CDR3 here is CASSQAGHLSTDTQYF. Here the CDR3 DNA reads TGCGCCAGCAGCCAGGCCGGACACCTAAGCACAGATACGCAGTATTTT.

The table lists this clone with a count of one. The chain is built from TRBV5-1 and TRBJ2-3, with 8 bases fitting TRBD2. CDR1 SGHRS and CDR2 YFSETQ come from the germline V gene. After removal of 4 bases from V and 1 base from J, the junction contained 8 bases not matched to a gene. This CDR3 is 16 amino acids long. CDR3 nucleotide sequence: TGCGCCAGCAGCCCCAAGGGAGCGGGGGGCACAGATACGCAGTATTTT. It encodes CASSPKGAGGTDTQYF.

The J gene is TRBJ1-1, the V gene TRBV30; 8 bases match TRBD1. CDR1 GTSNPN and CDR2 SVGIG come from the germline V gene (reference sequence). CDR3 length: 12 amino acids. The ends lost 5 bases at V and 6 bases at J; junction bases unmatched: 5. In DNA, the CDR3 is TGTGCCTGGTCGCCAGGGGGCCCTGAAGCTTTCTTT. The encoded protein is CAWSPGGPEAFF.

The rearrangement joins TRBV4-2 to TRBJ2-7, with TRBD1 matching 10 bases. This CDR3 region has 14 residues. CDR1 and CDR2 (germline): LGHNA, YNFKEQ. The V and J ends lost 5 bases and 6 bases, in that order; junction bases with no gene match: 7. CDR3 sequence (DNA): TGTGCCAGCAGCTCCCGGGACAGGGGAGGCGAGCAGTACTTC. Translated, it gives CASSSRDRGGEQYF.

This chain connects TRBV4-1 to TRBJ2-7, with D unresolved. CDR3 length: 15 amino acids. The germline gives CDR1 MGHRA, CDR2 YSYEKL. V was clipped by 1 base and J by 6 bases, with 16 bases between them. CDR3 sequence (DNA): TGCGCCAGCAGCCAAGGGTACCCCTCCACTGCCGAGCAGTACTTC. Translated: CASSQGYPSTAEQYF.

V usage is TRBV2 and J usage is TRBJ1-3; no definite D call. Germline CDR1 SNHLY, CDR2 FYNNEI. The CDR3 contains 13 residues. The V and J ends lost 6 bases and 5 bases respectively, with 11 bases between them. CDR3 in DNA: TGTGCCAGCAGGTTACAGCAGAGAAACACCATATATTTT. This gives the protein CASRLQQRNTIYF.

There are a few counts of this clone. The J gene is TRBJ2-7, the V gene TRBV19, with 8 positions matching TRBD2. The germline V gene encodes CDR1 LNHDA and CDR2 SQIVND (reference sequence). Losses at the gene ends were 5 bases for V and 0 bases for J; bases not matched to a gene: 6. The CDR3 totals 15 residues. CDR3 protein: CASSYSGESSYEQYF. CDR3 DNA: TGTGCCAGTAGTTATAGCGGGGAAAGCTCCTACGAGCAGTACTTC.

The chain carries TRBV27 and TRBJ2-3; possibly TRBD1 for D (5 bases). Trimming cost V 8 bases and J 4 bases, with 13 bases left between them. Germline lookup yields CDR1 MNHEY and CDR2 SMNVEV (reference sequence). CDR3 size: 13 residues. In DNA, the CDR3 is TGTGCCAGCGGGCCCAGGGATTCAGATACGCAGTATTTT. Protein sequence: CASGPRDSDTQYF.

The J gene is TRBJ2-3, the V gene TRBV6-5; tentatively, D is TRBD2 (6 bases). Germline CDR1 and CDR2: MNHEY and SVGAGI. The V end lost 6 bases, the J end lost 6 bases, and 19 bases lay between the germline ends. The CDR3 has 15 amino acids. The CDR3 here is CASRSGQEGWDTQYF. The CDR3 DNA follows: TGTGCCAGCAGGTCCGGCCAGGAGGGGTGGGATACGCAGTATTTT.

The V call is TRBV21-1, the J call TRBJ2-3; the table's D gene call, TRBD1, was not cross checked with the DNA. TRBV21-1 is a pseudogene segment. The CDR3 loop spans 17 amino acids. This CDR3 is CASSKEVWTGTPDTQYF. Here the CDR3 DNA reads TGTGCCAGCAGCAAAGAGGTGTGGACAGGGACCCCAGATACGCAGTATTTT.

This chain connects TRBV19 to TRBJ2-3; TRBD1 matches 8 bases. CDR3 length: 13 amino acids. V gave up 9 bases and J gave up 3 bases; unmatched junction bases: 5. In germline, CDR1 is LNHDA, CDR2 SQIVND (reference sequence). The DNA for the CDR3 is TGTGCCAGCGGACAGGGTGTTACAGATACGCAGTATTTT. This gives the protein CASGQGVTDTQYF.

The rearrangement uses TRBV6-1 and TRBJ1-1; D possibly corresponds to TRBD1 (5 bases). Germline lookup yields CDR1 MNHNS and CDR2 SASEGT. This CDR3 is 14 amino acids long. Trimming left V 2 bases short and J 3 bases short, with 10 bases between. The CDR3: CASSEHQGYTEAFF. CDR3 bases: TGTGCCAGCAGTGAACATCAGGGTTACACTGAAGCTTTCTTT.

The chain recombines TRBV21-1 with TRBJ2-7; the table names TRBD2, a call not compared with the DNA. TRBV21-1 is a recognized pseudogene. This CDR3 has 11 amino acids. The CDR3 loop reads CASSKRYEQYF. In DNA, the CDR3 is TGTGCCAGCAGCAAACGGTACGAGCAGTACTTC.

The chain carries TRBV11-1 and TRBJ1-1; no definite D call. The germline gives CDR1 SGHAT, CDR2 FQDESV (reference sequence). CDR3 length: 13 amino acids. Trimming removed 7 bases at V and 4 bases at J, with 13 bases between. CDR3 nucleotide sequence: TGTGCCAGCAAGAGGGCTAGAGGCACTGAAGCTTTCTTT. It is translated as CASKRARGTEAFF.

This chain connects TRBV2 to TRBJ2-1; 11 nucleotides agree with TRBD2. J lost 6 bases, V lost 4 bases, and 11 bases had no gene match. This CDR3 region has 17 residues. Germline V CDR1 and CDR2: SNHLY, FYNNEI. The CDR3 DNA reads as TGTGCCAGCAGTGTCGGGTCGGGTAGCGGGGGGGCCAATGAGCAGTTCTTC. Protein product: CASSVGSGSGGANEQFF.

This clone was seen only once. The rearrangement joins TRBV6-5 to TRBJ2-1, with a weak D call TRBD1 (6 bases). Trimming cost V 1 base and J 4 bases, with 8 bases left between them. The V gene's germline CDR1 is MNHEY and CDR2 SVGAGI. The CDR3 spans 14 residues. The CDR3 loop is CASSYFGQYNEQFF. CDR3 nucleotide sequence: TGTGCCAGCAGTTACTTTGGACAGTACAATGAGCAGTTCTTC.

This rearrangement joins TRBV5-1 to TRBJ2-2; 9 nucleotides align to TRBD1. The CDR3 runs 14 residues. From germline, CDR1 is SGHRS and CDR2 YFSETQ. Losses at the gene ends were 4 bases for V and 4 bases for J; bases not matched to a gene: 2. In DNA, the CDR3 is TGCGCCAGCAGCGTGGACAGGGGCACCGGGGAGCTGTTTTTT. Translating gives CASSVDRGTGELFF.

This clone was detected only a few times. The chain uses TRBV25-1 and TRBJ2-7; 8 bases are shared with TRBD2. From germline, CDR1 is MGHDK and CDR2 SYGVNS. The CDR3 totals 14 residues. J gave up 5 bases and V 4 bases, and 7 bases lay outside the gene matches. The CDR3 DNA reads as TGTGCCAGCAGTGTGACTAGCGACCTCCACGAGCAGTACTTC. Translation gives CASSVTSDLHEQYF.

This clone was seen a single time. V is TRBV5-1 and J is TRBJ2-3, with a tentative D call TRBD1 (6 bases). Between the trimmed V and J ends, which lost 3 bases and 2 bases, there was a span of 16 bases. Germline V lookup: CDR1 SGHRS, CDR2 YFSETQ. This CDR3 is 16 amino acids long. In DNA, the CDR3 is TGCGCCAGCAGCTGGACCTTTCAGGGGTACACAGATACGCAGTATTTT. Translation gives CASSWTFQGYTDTQYF.

The chain employs TRBV7-3 and TRBJ2-5; a weak D match, TRBD1 (5 bases). Germline assignment: CDR1 SGHTA and CDR2 FQGTGA. This CDR3 is built from 13 residues. Deletions cut 2 bases from V and 4 bases from J, with 8 bases between. The CDR3: CASSLGQGETQYF. In DNA form, the CDR3 reads TGTGCCAGCAGCTTAGGCCAGGGAGAGACCCAGTACTTC.

The rearrangement links TRBV4-3 to TRBJ2-7; possible D gene TRBD2, 6 bases. Trimming left V 1 base short and J 5 bases short, with 15 bases between. Germline V lookup: CDR1 LGHNA, CDR2 YSLEER. There are 15 residues in the CDR3. The CDR3 DNA reads TGCGCCAGCAGCCAAGTTAGGGCAGGGAGGCACGAGCAGTACTTC. The encoded protein is CASSQVRAGRHEQYF.

The genes are TRBV9 and TRBJ1-5; no clear D gene. CDR3 length: 15 amino acids. V lost 1 base and J lost 6, with 14 bases in between. Germline CDR1 reads SGDLS; CDR2 reads YYNGEE. This CDR3 reads CASSVSSTPSQPQHF. The CDR3, as DNA: TGTGCCAGCAGCGTATCCTCTACGCCCTCTCAGCCCCAGCATTTT.

This clone was counted only a few times. V is TRBV18 and J is TRBJ1-2; D not certain. V was pared by 6 bases and J by 3 bases, with 11 bases between. The CDR3 spans 13 residues. Germline loops: CDR1 KGHSH, CDR2 LQKENI. CDR3 sequence: CASSLSQDYGYTF. The CDR3 DNA is TGTGCCAGCTCCTTGAGTCAGGACTATGGCTACACCTTC.

The chain has TRBV19 and TRBJ1-3, with D maybe TRBD1 (6 bases). Trimming removed 4 bases at V and 4 bases at J, with 17 bases between. The CDR3 runs 16 residues. Germline CDR1 LNHDA, CDR2 SQIVND (reference sequence). The CDR3 DNA reads as TGTGCCAGTAGTAGGTCCCGTACAGGGTCCGGAAACACCATATATTTT. Protein product: CASSRSRTGSGNTIYF.

The chain links TRBV13 to TRBJ2-5; TRBD2 agrees at 7 bases. From germline, CDR1 is PRHDT and CDR2 FYEKMQ (reference sequence). The CDR3 spans 17 residues. With V trimmed by 2 bases and J by 1 base, 10 bases remained unmatched. As DNA, the CDR3 is TGTGCCAGCAGCTTATTCCAGGGAGGGACTATCCAAGAGACCCAGTACTTC. Amino acids: CASSLFQGGTIQETQYF. Using reference TRBV13 and TRBJ2-5 for the parts outside the CDR3, the full variable domain is AAGVIQSPRHLIKEKRETATLKCYPIPRHDTVYWYQQGPGQDPQFLISFYEKMQSDKGSIPDRFSAQQFSDYHSELNMSSLELGDSALYFCASSLFQGGTIQETQYFGPGTRLLVL.

The rearrangement joins TRBV9 to TRBJ2-1, with D perhaps matching TRBD2 (6 bases). CDR1 is SGDLS, CDR2 YYNGEE, per germline. Deletions cut 3 bases from V and 0 bases from J, with 13 bases between. The CDR3 covers 16 residues. This CDR3 reads CASSDRDSSSYNEQFF. DNA for the CDR3: TGTGCCAGCAGCGACCGGGACTCAAGCTCCTACAATGAGCAGTTCTTC.

The gene calls are TRBV7-2 and TRBJ2-4; 8 bases map to TRBD2. This CDR3 has 18 amino acids. From germline, CDR1 is SGHTA and CDR2 FQGNSA. Trimming removed 7 bases from V and 3 bases from J; junction bases left unmatched: 17. The DNA of the CDR3 is TGTGCCAGCACCCCAGGTAGGGGCGGGGGGTCGGTCAAAAACATTCAGTACTTC. Translating it yields CASTPGRGGGSVKNIQYF.

The genes are TRBV27 and TRBJ2-7; no clear D. Germline V gives CDR1 MNHEY, CDR2 SMNVEV (reference sequence). There are 13 residues in the CDR3. Trimming removed 5 bases from V and 0 bases from J, with 8 bases in between. DNA of the CDR3: TGTGCCAGCAGTCCCAGTGGCTCCTACGAGCAGTACTTC. Encoded protein: CASSPSGSYEQYF.

Comments on this clone: This same CDR3 is encoded by further DNA sequences in the sample. The V call is TRBV19, the J call TRBJ1-1; possibly TRBD1 for D (6 bases). Germline assignment: CDR1 LNHDA and CDR2 SQIVND (reference sequence). V lost 6 bases, J lost 5 bases, and 10 bases lay in between. This CDR3 is 12 amino acids long. The CDR3 reads CASRLRGTEAFF. Here the CDR3 DNA reads TGTGCCAGTAGGCTCAGGGGAACTGAAGCTTTCTTT.

The chain uses TRBV27 and TRBJ1-2, with a possible D match to TRBD1 (5 bases). The V gene's germline CDR1 is MNHEY and CDR2 SMNVEV (reference sequence). This CDR3 has 14 amino acids. V was cut by 2 bases and J by 4 bases, with 11 bases left in between. The CDR3: CASSLQGTFYGYTF. CDR3 nucleotide sequence: TGTGCCAGCAGTTTACAGGGCACGTTCTATGGCTACACCTTC.